The rows below give T cell receptor beta chains drawn from one sample of a study of blood T cell repertoires in COVID-19. Produced via immunoSEQ multiplex PCR; TCRdb's table is partial and in-frame only. The repertoire holds about 160,000 clones, with under 85% as singletons. Sequencing input: peripheral blood. These receptors came from a man in his 70s who had recovered from COVID-19. CDR3s include the opening cysteine and the closing phenylalanine or tryptophan. Fields, in order: J gene, CDR3 length, V gene, clone size, D gene, CDR3 DNA, CDR3 protein. D genes are given only for firm matches. Clone sizes are given selectively: once, few, many, or a class where the clone is expanded.

>TRBJ1-2|14|TRBV3-1/TRBV3-2|NA|NA
TGTGCCAGCAGCCCCCCGGGGAGTTTCTATGGCTACACCTTC
CASSPPGSFYGYTF
>TRBJ2-7|13|TRBV9|NA|NA
TGTGCCAGCAGCGCCTCCCCTTTATCCGAGCAGTACTTC
CASSASPLSEQYF
>TRBJ2-7|14|TRBV6-5|NA|NA
TGTGCCAGCAGTTGGACTTCACAGACCTACGAGCAGTACTTC
CASSWTSQTYEQYF
>TRBJ2-5|16|TRBV18|NA|NA
TGTGCCAGCTCACCAAATGGGGCTCAGTACCAAGAGACCCAGTACTTC
CASSPNGAQYQETQYF
>TRBJ2-1|15|TRBV10-3|NA|TRBD2
TGTGCCATCAGAGCCCAGCGGGAGGGCGACAATGAGCAGTTCTTC
CAIRAQREGDNEQFF
>TRBJ2-1|14|TRBV5-1|NA|NA
TGCGCCAGCAGCTTGGAACTAGCATACAATGAGCAGTTCTTC
CASSLELAYNEQFF
>TRBJ2-7|18|TRBV5-1|NA|TRBD2
TGCGCCAGCAGCCTGGGGGACCCGTCGACTAGCGATGTCTACGAGCAGTACTTC
CASSLGDPSTSDVYEQYF
>TRBJ2-5|14|TRBV6-5|NA|NA
TGTGCCAGCTCAACGGGTCCAAAGAGAGAGACCCAGTACTTC
CASSTGPKRETQYF
>TRBJ2-7|15|TRBV12-5|NA|TRBD2
TGTGCTAGTGGTCCCACGCTAGCGGGAGGGTACGAGCAGTACTTC
CASGPTLAGGYEQYF
>TRBJ2-5|16|TRBV5-5|once|NA
TGTGCCAGCAGCTTGGATGGACAGCCACCAAAAGAGACCCAGTACTTC
CASSLDGQPPKETQYF
>TRBJ2-7|15|TRBV3-1/TRBV3-2|NA|TRBD1
TGTGCCAGCAGCCAAGAAGGGACAGGGGTCTTTAAGCAGTACTTC
CASSQEGTGVFKQYF